These 14 T cell receptor beta chains came from one sample sequenced in a study of shared clonotypes between healthy human individuals. Cells designated naive CD8 were CD45RO-negative and were positively selected for CCR7, with terminally differentiated effector memory CD45RA+ cells excluded. The assay was immunoSEQ multiplex PCR, and TCRdb's table has in-frame clones only and misses some. Of 600,000 or so clones listed, 98% are singletons. Specimen: naive CD8+ T cells sorted from blood. The receptors come from a man aged 30 to 39 in good health.

This clone was counted once. Other nucleotide sequences in the sample specify the same CDR3. The chain carries TRBV18 and TRBJ2-5; D unclear. From germline, CDR1 is KGHSH and CDR2 LQKENI. V lost 1 base to trimming and J lost 2 bases, with 8 bases between them. This CDR3 spans 14 amino acids. CDR3: CASSPRGFQETQYF. In DNA form, the CDR3 reads TGTGCCAGCTCACCACGGGGTTTTCAAGAGACCCAGTACTTC.

The rearrangement links TRBV7-6 to TRBJ1-5; no reliable D call. Per germline, CDR1 SGHVS and CDR2 FNYEAQ. The V gene lost 1 base and the J gene lost 6 bases, with 13 bases spanning the gap. This CDR3 is built from 15 residues. The CDR3 DNA reads as TGTGCCAGCAGCTTAGGAGCCGGCAGGACTCAGCCCCAGCATTTT. It translates to CASSLGAGRTQPQHF.

The chain joins TRBV5-6 to TRBJ2-6; 7 positions match TRBD2. CDR1 and CDR2 from the germline V gene are SGHDT and YYEEEE. The CDR3 covers 15 residues. Trimming at V came to 3 bases and at J to 0 bases, leaving 0 bases not matched to a gene. In DNA form, the CDR3 reads TGTGCCAGCAGCTGGGAGGGCTCTGGGGCCAACGTCCTGACTTTC. This encodes CASSWEGSGANVLTF.

The CDR3 DNA reads TGTGCCAGCAGTTACGTCGTCGAGAACGAAAAACTGTTTTTT. The encoded protein is CASSYVVENEKLFF. V usage is TRBV6-6 and J usage is TRBJ1-4; no firm D call. The V end lost 2 bases, the J end lost 8 bases, and 12 bases lay between the germline ends. This CDR3 is 14 amino acids long. Per the germline V gene, CDR1 is MNHNY and CDR2 is SVGAGI (reference sequence).

J is TRBJ2-2 and V is TRBV4-3; D possibly corresponds to TRBD2 (6 bases). V shed 0 bases and J shed 0 bases, with 8 bases lying between them. Germline CDR1 LGHNA, CDR2 YSLEER. This CDR3 contains 16 residues. The CDR3 spells CASSQEGGANTGELFF. The CDR3 bases are TGCGCCAGCAGCCAAGAGGGGGGAGCGAACACCGGGGAGCTGTTTTTT.

This clone was observed once. The chain employs TRBV5-1 and TRBJ2-1; 10 bases are shared with TRBD2. From germline, CDR1 is SGHRS and CDR2 YFSETQ. The length of the CDR3 is 16 residues. The J segment lost 5 bases and the V segment lost 0 bases, leaving 5 bases of the junction unmatched. In DNA form, the CDR3 reads TGCGCCAGCAGCTTGGGTGTTAGCGGGAGGAACAATGAGCAGTTCTTC. This gives the protein CASSLGVSGRNNEQFF.

This chain uses TRBV19 with TRBJ2-3; 7 positions agree with TRBD2. V shed 3 bases and J 2 bases; nucleotides not matched to a gene: 11. Germline V gives CDR1 LNHDA, CDR2 SQIVND (reference sequence). The length of the CDR3 is 17 residues. DNA for the CDR3: TGTGCCAGTAGTATTCTATGGGGAGCGGGGTCCACAGATACGCAGTATTTT. Residues: CASSILWGAGSTDTQYF.

The V and J genes are TRBV19 and TRBJ2-5; TRBD1 matches 10 bases. The CDR3 is 15 residues long. Germline trimming cut 3 bases from V and 4 bases from J; bases unmatched to any gene: 5. Germline values: CDR1 LNHDA, CDR2 SQIVND (reference sequence). Here the CDR3 reads CASSMKDRGLETQYF. The CDR3 nucleotides read TGTGCCAGTAGTATGAAGGACAGGGGGTTAGAGACCCAGTACTTC.

The V and J genes are TRBV28 and TRBJ2-7, with TRBD1 identical over 9 bases. The junction had 7 bases not matched to a gene; V was cut back by 2 bases and J by 5 bases. The germline V gene has CDR1 MDHEN and CDR2 SYDVKM. The CDR3 is 15 amino acids. DNA of the CDR3: TGTGCCAGCAGTTTACTGACAGGGGGGAAGGACGAGCAGTACTTC. It translates to CASSLLTGGKDEQYF.

This chain joins TRBV11-2 and TRBJ1-1; tentative D call: TRBD1 (6 bases). V lost 4 bases, J lost 4 bases, and 13 bases lay in between. Germline V gene lookup returns CDR1 SGHAT and CDR2 FQNNGV. The CDR3 loop spans 14 amino acids. The CDR3 reads CASSSIEGGTEAFF. The CDR3 DNA is TGTGCCAGCAGCTCCATAGAGGGGGGCACTGAAGCTTTCTTT.

This chain joins TRBV9 and TRBJ1-4; a possible D gene is TRBD1 (6 bases). This CDR3 has 16 residues. Germline V gene lookup returns CDR1 SGDLS and CDR2 YYNGEE. Between the trimmed V and J ends, which lost 0 bases and 8 bases, there was a span of 17 bases. For the CDR3, the DNA is TGTGCCAGCAGCGTAGCTACGAGGCGTGGGGGCGAAAAACTGTTTTTT. Translation: CASSVATRRGGEKLFF.

The chain employs TRBV7-9 and TRBJ2-2; possibly TRBD2 for D (5 bases). Germline V gene sequence: CDR1 SEHNR, CDR2 FQNEAQ (reference sequence). This CDR3 contains 15 residues. The ends were cut back, 5 bases at V and 3 bases at J, with 13 bases in the middle. The CDR3 protein is CASSTAERDTGELFF. In nucleotides, the CDR3 is TGTGCCAGCAGCACCGCAGAGAGGGACACCGGGGAGCTGTTTTTT.

The rearrangement joins TRBV29-1 to TRBJ2-7; D possibly corresponds to TRBD2 (7 bases). Germline V lookup: CDR1 SQVTM, CDR2 ANQGSEA. V gave up 3 bases and J gave up 5 bases, with 14 bases separating them. CDR3 length: 13 amino acids. CDR3 nucleotides: TGCAGCGTTGATTTGTGGGGGGGCGACGAGCAGTACTTC. Translating gives CSVDLWGGDEQYF.

The chain uses TRBV9 and TRBJ2-1; D not resolved. The V and J ends lost 4 bases and 6 bases respectively, with 8 bases between them. The germline gives CDR1 SGDLS, CDR2 YYNGEE. This CDR3 region has 12 residues. The CDR3 nucleotides are TGTGCCAGCAGCCTCCGTATCAATGAGCAGTTCTTC. This sequence encodes CASSLRINEQFF.